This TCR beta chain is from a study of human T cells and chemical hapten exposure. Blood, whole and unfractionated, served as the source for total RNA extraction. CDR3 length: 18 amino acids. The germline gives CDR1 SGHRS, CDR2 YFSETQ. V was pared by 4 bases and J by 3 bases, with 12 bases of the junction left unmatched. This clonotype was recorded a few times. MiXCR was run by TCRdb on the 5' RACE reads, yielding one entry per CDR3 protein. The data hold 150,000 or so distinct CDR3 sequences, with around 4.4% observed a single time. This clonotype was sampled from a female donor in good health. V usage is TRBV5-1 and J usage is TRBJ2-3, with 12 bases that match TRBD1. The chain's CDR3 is CASSDKGTGGVRTDTQYF. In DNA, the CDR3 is TGCGCCAGCAGCGATAAAGGGACAGGGGGCGTCAGGACAGATACGCAGTATTTT. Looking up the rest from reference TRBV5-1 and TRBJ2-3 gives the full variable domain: KAGVTQTPRYLIKTRGQQVTLSCSPISGHRSVSWYQQTPGQGLQFLFEYFSETQRNKGNFPGRFSGRQFSNSRSEMNVSTLELGDSALYLCASSDKGTGGVRTDTQYFGPGTRLTVL.